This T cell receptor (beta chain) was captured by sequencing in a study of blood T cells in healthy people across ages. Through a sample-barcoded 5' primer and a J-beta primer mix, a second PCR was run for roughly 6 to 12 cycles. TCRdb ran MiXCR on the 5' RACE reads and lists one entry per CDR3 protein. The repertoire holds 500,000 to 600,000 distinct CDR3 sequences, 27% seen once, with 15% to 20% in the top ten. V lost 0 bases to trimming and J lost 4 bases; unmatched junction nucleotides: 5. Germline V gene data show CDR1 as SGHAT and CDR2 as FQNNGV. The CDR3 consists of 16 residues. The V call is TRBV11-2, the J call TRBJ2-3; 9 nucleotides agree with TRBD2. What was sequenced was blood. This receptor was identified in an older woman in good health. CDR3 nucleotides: TGTGCCAGCAGCTTAGACGCGGGGGGGCCTGCAGATACGCAGTATTTT. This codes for CASSLDAGGPADTQYF.